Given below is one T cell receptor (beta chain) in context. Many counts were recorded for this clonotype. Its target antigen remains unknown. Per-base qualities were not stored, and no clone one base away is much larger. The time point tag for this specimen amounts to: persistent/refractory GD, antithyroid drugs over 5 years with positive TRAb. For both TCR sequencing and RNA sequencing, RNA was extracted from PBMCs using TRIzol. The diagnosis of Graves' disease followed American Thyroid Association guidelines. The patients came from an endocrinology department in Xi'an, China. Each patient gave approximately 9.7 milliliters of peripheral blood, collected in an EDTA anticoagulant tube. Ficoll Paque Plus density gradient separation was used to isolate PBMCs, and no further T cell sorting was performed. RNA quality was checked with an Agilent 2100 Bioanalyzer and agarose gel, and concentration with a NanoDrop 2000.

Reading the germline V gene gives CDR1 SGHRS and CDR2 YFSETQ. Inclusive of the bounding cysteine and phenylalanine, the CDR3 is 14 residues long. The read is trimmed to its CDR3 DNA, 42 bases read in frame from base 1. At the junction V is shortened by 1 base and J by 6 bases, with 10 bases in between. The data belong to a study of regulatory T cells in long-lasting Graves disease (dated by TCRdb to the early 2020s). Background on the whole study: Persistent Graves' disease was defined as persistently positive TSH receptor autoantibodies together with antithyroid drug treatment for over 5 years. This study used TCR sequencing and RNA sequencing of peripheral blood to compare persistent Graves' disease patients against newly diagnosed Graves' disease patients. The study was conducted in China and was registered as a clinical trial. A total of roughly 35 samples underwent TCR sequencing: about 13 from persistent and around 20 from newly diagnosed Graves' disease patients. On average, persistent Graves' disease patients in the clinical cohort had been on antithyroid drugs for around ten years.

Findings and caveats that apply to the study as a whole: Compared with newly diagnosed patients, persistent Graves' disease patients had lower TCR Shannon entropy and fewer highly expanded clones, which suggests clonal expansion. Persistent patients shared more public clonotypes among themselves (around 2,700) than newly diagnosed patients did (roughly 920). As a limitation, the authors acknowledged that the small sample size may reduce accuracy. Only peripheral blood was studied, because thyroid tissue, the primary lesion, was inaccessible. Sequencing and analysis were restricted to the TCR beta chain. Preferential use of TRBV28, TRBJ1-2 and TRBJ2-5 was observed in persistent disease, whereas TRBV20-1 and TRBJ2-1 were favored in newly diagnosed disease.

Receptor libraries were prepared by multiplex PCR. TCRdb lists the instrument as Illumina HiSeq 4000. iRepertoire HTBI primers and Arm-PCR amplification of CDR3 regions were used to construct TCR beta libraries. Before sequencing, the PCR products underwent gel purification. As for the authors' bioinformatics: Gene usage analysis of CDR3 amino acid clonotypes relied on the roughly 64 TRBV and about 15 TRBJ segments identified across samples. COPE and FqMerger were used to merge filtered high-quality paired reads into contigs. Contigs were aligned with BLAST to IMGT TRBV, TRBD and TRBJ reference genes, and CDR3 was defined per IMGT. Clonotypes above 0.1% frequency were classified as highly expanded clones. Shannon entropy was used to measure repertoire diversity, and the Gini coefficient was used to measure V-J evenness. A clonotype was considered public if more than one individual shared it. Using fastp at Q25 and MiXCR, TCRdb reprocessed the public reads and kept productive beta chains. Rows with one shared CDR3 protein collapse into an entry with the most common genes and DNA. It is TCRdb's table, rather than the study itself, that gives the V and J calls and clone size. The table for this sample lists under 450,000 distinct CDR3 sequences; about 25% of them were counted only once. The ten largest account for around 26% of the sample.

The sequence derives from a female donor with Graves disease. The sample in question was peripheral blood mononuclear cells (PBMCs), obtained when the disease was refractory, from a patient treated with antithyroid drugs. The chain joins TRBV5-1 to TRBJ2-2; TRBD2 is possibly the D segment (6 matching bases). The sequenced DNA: TGCGCCAGCAGCTTGTTCGGGGGTGCCGGGGAGCTGTTTTTT. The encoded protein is CASSLFGGAGELFF.